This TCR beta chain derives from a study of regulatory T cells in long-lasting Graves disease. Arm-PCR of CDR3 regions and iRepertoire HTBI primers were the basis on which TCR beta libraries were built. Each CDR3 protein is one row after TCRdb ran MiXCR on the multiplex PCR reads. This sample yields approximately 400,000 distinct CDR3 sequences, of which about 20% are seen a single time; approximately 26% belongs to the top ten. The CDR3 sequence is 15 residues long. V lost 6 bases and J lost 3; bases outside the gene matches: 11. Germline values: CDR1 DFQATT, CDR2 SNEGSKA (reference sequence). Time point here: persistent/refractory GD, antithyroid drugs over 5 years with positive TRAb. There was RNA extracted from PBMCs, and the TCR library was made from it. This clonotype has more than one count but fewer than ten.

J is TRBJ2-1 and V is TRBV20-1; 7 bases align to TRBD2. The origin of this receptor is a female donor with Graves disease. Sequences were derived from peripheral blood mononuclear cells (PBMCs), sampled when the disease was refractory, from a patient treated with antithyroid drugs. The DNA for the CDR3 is TGCAGTGCATCCCTTAAGACTAGCATCTACAATGAGCAGTTCTTC. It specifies CSASLKTSIYNEQFF.